Listed here are 17 T cell receptor beta chains from one sample, sequenced in a study of blood T cell repertoires in COVID-19. The repertoire was sequenced with immunoSEQ multiplex PCR; TCRdb's copy has only in-frame clones and lacks some. The sample records roughly 67,000 clones, roughly 88% being singletons. The sample consisted of peripheral blood. The receptors were sampled from a woman aged 60 to 75 with acute or convalescent COVID-19.

The chain uses TRBV5-1 and TRBJ2-2; D is perhaps TRBD2 (6 bases). The CDR3 loop spans 15 amino acids. V was clipped by 7 bases and J by 0 bases, with 13 bases between them. CDR1 is SGHRS, CDR2 YFSETQ, per germline. The CDR3 here is CASGPGLPNTGELFF. Here the CDR3 DNA reads TGCGCCAGCGGCCCGGGACTTCCGAACACCGGGGAGCTGTTTTTT.

This sequence joins TRBV11-2 and TRBJ1-4, with a tentative D call TRBD1 (6 bases). V was shortened by 5 bases and J by 0 bases, with 22 bases between the two germline ends. The CDR3 contains 19 residues. Germline CDR1 and CDR2: SGHAT and FQNNGV. The DNA for the CDR3 is TGTGCCAGCAGCCGCAGTACGTTGGGGGCGGGAGCAACTAATGAAAAACTGTTTTTT. Translation gives CASSRSTLGAGATNEKLFF.

The count of this clone is one. The gene calls are TRBV2 and TRBJ2-7; 8 nucleotides line up with TRBD1. The CDR3 has 16 residues. Germline trimming cut 2 bases from V and 3 bases from J; bases unmatched to any gene: 9. Germline lookup yields CDR1 SNHLY and CDR2 FYNNEI. Here the CDR3 reads CASSELGQGAVYEQYV. The CDR3 DNA sequence: TGTGCCAGCAGTGAATTGGGCCAGGGGGCGGTCTACGAGCAGTACGTC.

This rearrangement joins TRBV4-1 to TRBJ2-3; D may be TRBD2 (5 bases). CDR3 size: 14 residues. Trimming shortened V by 1 base and J by 10 bases, and 15 bases separated the two germline ends. Germline V CDR1 and CDR2: MGHRA, YSYEKL. The CDR3 reads CASSQGMRVGAQYF. The CDR3 coding sequence is TGCGCCAGCAGCCAAGGGATGCGGGTGGGAGCGCAGTATTTT.

V usage is TRBV7-9 and J usage is TRBJ1-2; TRBD1 might be the D (5 bases). V was cut by 2 bases and J by 6 bases, with 16 bases left in between. Germline V CDR1 and CDR2: SEHNR, FQNEAQ (reference sequence). This CDR3 has 15 residues. CDR3 amino acids: CASSLTSGRVHGYTF. CDR3 DNA sequence: TGTGCCAGCAGCTTAACGTCAGGCAGGGTACATGGCTACACCTTC.

The chain is built from TRBV18 and TRBJ2-1; TRBD2 matches 8 bases. Germline V gene data show CDR1 as KGHSH and CDR2 as LQKENI. The CDR3 is made up of 15 amino acids. The junction had 5 bases not matched to a gene; V was cut back by 6 bases and J by 1 base. The CDR3, as DNA: TGTGCCAGCTCCGTAAGCGGGAGTTCCTACAATGAGCAGTTCTTC. It translates to CASSVSGSSYNEQFF.

The CDR3 here is CASSEAGRGYTF. As DNA, the CDR3 is TGTGCCAGCAGTGAGGCAGGGCGAGGCTACACCTTC. The rearrangement joins TRBV2 to TRBJ1-2; tentative D call: TRBD1 (5 bases). CDR1 is SNHLY and CDR2 is FYNNEI in the germline V gene. The CDR3 extends over 12 amino acids. V shed 3 bases and J shed 8 bases, with 10 bases lying between them.

CDR3 coding DNA: TGCGCCAGCAGGCAGGGTACAGCAAACACCGGGGAGCTGTTTTTT. Its translation is CASRQGTANTGELFF. This sequence joins TRBV5-1 and TRBJ2-2, with a weak D call TRBD1 (5 bases). The V gene lost 5 bases and the J gene lost 2 bases, with 13 bases spanning the gap. Germline CDR1 reads SGHRS; CDR2 reads YFSETQ. This CDR3 region has 15 residues.

The chain couples TRBV7-9 to TRBJ1-3; D is perhaps TRBD1 (6 bases). This CDR3 comprises 16 residues. V was shortened by 8 bases and J by 0 bases, with 17 bases between the two germline ends. Germline V gives CDR1 SEHNR, CDR2 FQNEAQ (reference sequence). Here the CDR3 reads CASARDTKNSGNTIYF. The CDR3 coding sequence is TGTGCCAGCGCTCGGGACACAAAAAACTCTGGAAACACCATATATTTT.

The chain recombines TRBV11-2 with TRBJ2-2; TRBD2 matches 7 bases. The length of the CDR3 is 14 residues. Germline V CDR1 and CDR2: SGHAT, FQNNGV. The junction had 9 bases not matched to a gene; V was cut back by 6 bases and J by 8 bases. CDR3 sequence reads: CASRASGVQGELFF. DNA for the CDR3: TGTGCCAGCAGGGCAAGCGGGGTCCAAGGGGAGCTGTTTTTT.

This clone appeared once. V is TRBV15 and J is TRBJ2-7, with D unresolved. Germline CDR1 and CDR2: LNHNV and YYDKDF (reference sequence). This CDR3 has 13 amino acids. Trimming removed 0 bases from V and 2 bases from J, with 5 bases in between. In nucleotides, the CDR3 is TGTGCCACCAGCAGAGACCGTACCTACGAGCAGTACGTC. Protein product: CATSRDRTYEQYV.

The gene calls are TRBV28 and TRBJ1-2; the D gene is possibly TRBD1 (6 bases). Germline loops: CDR1 MDHEN, CDR2 SYDVKM. The germline V and J ends were trimmed by 6 bases and 7 bases, with 12 bases remaining between them. This CDR3 contains 12 residues. CDR3 sequence (DNA): TGTGCCAGCAGCCAGAAAGGGGGTGGCTACACCTTC. Amino acid sequence: CASSQKGGGYTF.

V usage is TRBV28 and J usage is TRBJ2-3; D is perhaps TRBD2 (6 bases). The CDR3 extends over 14 amino acids. Germline values: CDR1 MDHEN, CDR2 SYDVKM. V lost 6 bases, J lost 5 bases, and 15 bases lay in between. CDR3 loop: CASRNPGGEDTQYF. In DNA, the CDR3 is TGTGCCAGCAGGAACCCGGGCGGGGAAGATACGCAGTATTTT.

The chain recombines TRBV4-2 with TRBJ2-2; D is possibly TRBD1 (5 bases). Germline V lookup: CDR1 LGHNA, CDR2 YNFKEQ. V was cut by 0 bases and J by 1 base, with 6 bases left in between. CDR3 length: 15 residues. The CDR3, as DNA: TGTGCCAGCAGCCAAGACAGGGTGAACACCGGGGAGCTGTTTTTT. It translates to CASSQDRVNTGELFF.

The rearrangement links TRBV6-5 to TRBJ2-7; 9 bases fit TRBD1. CDR3 length: 14 residues. Per germline, CDR1 MNHEY and CDR2 SVGAGI. The V gene end was trimmed by 6 bases and the J gene end by 4 bases; junction bases not matched to a gene: 7. The CDR3 is CASRRGQGIYEQYV. The CDR3 nucleotides read TGTGCCAGCAGACGGGGACAGGGAATTTACGAGCAGTACGTC.

This sequence joins TRBV18 and TRBJ1-3, with D uncertain. Germline CDR1 reads KGHSH; CDR2 reads LQKENI. CDR3 length equals 14 residues. Trimming cost V 6 bases and J 4 bases, with 13 bases left between them. The CDR3 protein is CASSRTSQGNTIYF. As DNA, the CDR3 is TGTGCCAGCTCGCGAACGTCACAGGGAAACACCATATATTTT.

The chain has TRBV9 and TRBJ1-6; the D gene is possibly TRBD1 (5 bases). Trimming left V 4 bases short and J 9 bases short, with 8 bases between. The CDR3 has 12 residues. CDR1 is SGDLS and CDR2 is YYNGEE in the germline V gene. Here the CDR3 reads CASSQGVSPLHF. The CDR3 nucleotides are TGTGCCAGCAGCCAAGGGGTTTCACCCCTCCACTTT.